Reported below is one T cell receptor beta chain. The entry originates in a study of low-dose radiotherapy and immunotherapy resistance in tumors. Time point defined: before trial treatment. The CDR3 sequence is 16 residues long. V lost 0 bases and J 1 base, leaving 15 bases between the germline ends. CDR1 is DFQATT and CDR2 is SNEGSKA in the germline V gene (reference sequence). Primers targeting TRAV and TRBV primed first-strand cDNA, covering alpha and beta chains. TCR amplification ran approximately 20 PCR cycles using constant-region and V-primer adapter primers. TCRdb reprocessed the reads via MiXCR and lists one record per CDR3 protein. The sample carries fewer than 90,000 distinct CDR3 sequences, around 18% recorded once.

Sequences were derived from PBMCs, sampled before treatment. The chain couples TRBV20-1 to TRBJ1-2; D not resolved. The source is a male donor with prostate cancer. For the CDR3, the DNA is TGCAGTGCTAGAGATCGAACTTCCGGCTTTAACTATGGCTACACCTTC. Translated: CSARDRTSGFNYGYTF.